The T cell receptor (beta chain) under discussion was sequenced for a study of CD8+CD57+ T cells in acquired aplastic anemia. About the research overall: Sorted CD4+ and CD8+ cells gave an average of 3.2 ug of DNA.

Profiles of TCR beta VDJ and CDR3 were generated from a genomic DNA template. TCRdb redid the calling of the reads with MiXCR, one entry per CDR3 protein. The table includes 250,000 to 300,000 distinct CDR3 sequences, roughly 50% detected once. The CDR3 is 13 amino acids. Trimming pared 2 bases from V and 3 bases from J, leaving 8 bases between. Germline assignment: CDR1 LGHNA and CDR2 YSLEER. This sequence joins TRBV4-3 and TRBJ2-7; D is uncertain. This TCR was sampled from a human donor with severe aplastic anemia or a healthy control (not recorded which). Sequenced material: sorted CD4+, CD8+, or CD8+CD57+ T cells (not recorded which) from PBMCs. The CDR3 DNA reads TGCGCCAGCAGCCAATATCCGGGCTACGAGCAGTACTTC. Translated: CASSQYPGYEQYF.